The entry that follows covers one T cell receptor (beta chain) sequence. Its antigen is as yet unknown. Both 60 Vbeta primers and 13 Jbeta primers went into the PCR. Assay used: immunoSEQ multiplex PCR; TCRdb lists only in-frame clones, some missing. The sample shows 200,000 to 250,000 clones, approximately 82% of them seen only once. This entry comes from a study of cytomegalovirus exposure and HLA in healthy donors. The germline V gene encodes CDR1 SGHDT and CDR2 YYEEEE. This CDR3 has 15 residues. Trimming shortened V by 4 bases and J by 6 bases, and 19 bases separated the two germline ends. Study-level points and caveats: Later analysis demonstrated an association between a missense DCLRE1C variant and TCR beta V- and J-gene trimming. Previously analyzed data showed that most TCR beta V segments were productive at a frequency of about 87% or about 30%.

This TCR derives from a man aged 18 to 29 in good health and CMV-seronegative. The genes are TRBV5-6 and TRBJ1-2; D is unresolved. The sample consisted of PBMCs. CDR3 bases: TGTGCCAGCAGCGTTGCGGGAGGGAGTTGGCATGGCTACACCTTC. This codes for CASSVAGGSWHGYTF. The full variable domain, completed using reference TRBV5-6 and TRBJ1-2, is DAGVTQSPTHLIKTRGQQVTLRCSPKSGHDTVSWYQQALGQGPQFIFQYYEEEERQRGNFPDRFSGHQFPNYSSELNVNALLLGDSALYLCASSVAGGSWHGYTFGSGTRLTVV.